The T cell receptor (beta chain) under discussion was sequenced for a study of technical replicates of blood from a handful of donors. Some clones are missing from TCRdb's copy, which holds only in-frame ones; the method was immunoSEQ multiplex PCR. The sample holds 62,000 or so clones, around 90% seen once. The CDR3 consists of 12 residues. With 10 bases clipped from V and 8 bases from J, the junction kept 7 bases outside the gene matches. The sample consisted of PBMCs. The chain combines TRBV5-3 with TRBJ2-2; 8 nucleotides line up with TRBD2. TRBV5-3 is treated as an ORF (open reading frame) with a function not yet certain. The sequence derives from a human donor in good health. Some clones in this sample may be carry-over from other donors' samples. The CDR3 reads CARGGQKGELFF. CDR3 coding DNA: TGTGCCCGGGGGGGTCAGAAGGGGGAGCTGTTTTTT.